This entry is about one T cell receptor (beta chain). Germline V gene lookup returns CDR1 SGHVS and CDR2 FNYEAQ. The CDR3 is made up of 15 amino acids. The data stem from a study of T cells expressing NK-cell markers. TCRdb reprocessed the 5' RACE reads, with one entry per CDR3 protein and no DNA. This sample contains under 200,000 distinct CDR3 sequences. Sequences were obtained from blood T cells: a sorted CD56 or NKG2C T cell subset, CD4+ or CD8+ T cells, or bulk PBMC T cells (not recorded which). The chain combines TRBV7-6 with TRBJ2-7; TCRdb's D call, TRBD2, is unchecked because there is no DNA. The sequence derives from a woman aged 18 to 75 in good health. The CDR3 spells CASSWQSGPPYEQYF.